The rows below give T cell receptor beta chains drawn from one sample of a study of cytomegalovirus exposure and HLA in healthy donors. The protocol was immunoSEQ multiplex PCR, while the TCRdb copy is restricted to in-frame clones and leaves out a portion. The repertoire holds about 220,000 clones, around 88% seen once, with approximately 2.9% in the top ten. Sequencing used PBMCs. These TCRs come from a woman younger than 30 in good health and CMV-seronegative. CDR3s include the opening cysteine and the closing phenylalanine or tryptophan. D genes are given only for firm matches. Clone sizes are given selectively: once, few, many, or a class where the clone is expanded.

D gene	J gene	clone size	V gene	CDR3 protein	CDR3 DNA
TRBD2	TRBJ2-2	NA	TRBV6-1	CASSVGAGDTGELFF	TGTGCCAGCAGTGTTGGAGCGGGGGACACCGGGGAGCTGTTTTTT
TRBD1	TRBJ1-1	NA	TRBV7-2	CASSSRGHTEAFF	TGTGCCAGCAGCTCCAGGGGGCACACTGAAGCTTTCTTT
TRBD1	TRBJ1-1	NA	TRBV4-1	CASSQEQGTNTEAFF	TGCGCCAGCAGCCAAGAACAGGGGACGAACACTGAAGCTTTCTTT
NA	TRBJ2-7	NA	TRBV11-3	CASSSGTHEQYF	TGTGCCAGCAGCTCGGGGACTCACGAGCAGTACTTC
TRBD1	TRBJ1-2	NA	TRBV6-1	CASSEGTGIAYGYTF	TGTGCCAGCAGTGAGGGGACAGGGATCGCCTATGGCTACACCTTC
NA	TRBJ1-2	NA	TRBV4-1	CASSPWGGDYGYTF	TGCGCCAGCAGCCCCTGGGGGGGAGACTATGGCTACACCTTC
NA	TRBJ2-5	NA	TRBV5-6	CASTAGYMRETQYF	TGTGCCAGCACGGCAGGGTACATGAGGGAGACCCAGTACTTC
NA	TRBJ2-2	NA	TRBV9	CASSVEGRDTGELFF	TGTGCCAGCAGCGTAGAGGGGCGAGACACCGGGGAGCTGTTTTTT
NA	TRBJ1-4	once	TRBV7-2	CASSSYPYRIATNEKLFF	TGTGCCAGCAGCTCCTACCCTTACAGGATCGCAACTAATGAAAAACTGTTTTTT
TRBD2	TRBJ2-3	NA	TRBV27	CASSSSGNFREGRNTQYF	TGTGCCAGCAGTTCATCGGGGAATTTTCGGGAGGGCCGGAATACGCAGTATTTT
TRBD2	TRBJ2-5	NA	TRBV7-2	CASSLGSGKETQYF	TGTGCCAGCAGCTTAGGTAGCGGGAAAGAGACCCAGTACTTC
TRBD2	TRBJ2-7	NA	TRBV4-1	CASSQDRTSGRIYEQYF	TGCGCCAGCAGCCAAGATAGGACTAGCGGGAGAATCTACGAGCAGTACTTC
NA	TRBJ2-1	NA	TRBV7-9	CASSPPVSYNEQFF	TGTGCCAGCAGCCCCCCGGTCTCCTACAATGAGCAGTTCTTC
TRBD2	TRBJ2-7	NA	TRBV5-4	CASSSRLAGAGEQYF	TGTGCCAGCAGCTCGCGACTAGCGGGAGCTGGTGAGCAGTACTTC
TRBD1	TRBJ2-3	NA	TRBV12-5	CASGSGTGLDTQYF	TGTGCTAGTGGTTCCGGGACAGGCCTAGATACGCAGTATTTT
NA	TRBJ2-5	once	TRBV15	CATSRVEKETQYF	TGTGCCACCAGCAGAGTTGAGAAAGAGACCCAGTACTTC
TRBD1	TRBJ2-3	NA	TRBV7-3	CASSPRTGRDTQYF	TGTGCCAGCAGCCCCCGGACAGGGAGGGATACGCAGTATTTT
NA	TRBJ1-1	once	TRBV19	CASWGGWTTEAFF	TGTGCCAGTTGGGGAGGTTGGACCACTGAAGCTTTCTTT
NA	TRBJ2-7	NA	TRBV11-2	CASSLQGPYEQYF	TGTGCCAGCAGCTTACAGGGCCCATACGAGCAGTACTTC
TRBD2	TRBJ2-7	NA	TRBV27	CASSRTSGDNHRKYEQYF	TGTGCCAGCAGTCGGACTAGCGGGGACAACCATCGGAAGTACGAGCAGTACTTC
TRBD1	TRBJ1-1	NA	TRBV28	CASSKPGQGFGTEAFF	TGTGCCAGCAGCAAGCCGGGACAGGGGTTTGGCACTGAAGCTTTCTTT
TRBD1	TRBJ1-2	NA	TRBV4-3	CASSPDRAVNYGYTF	TGCGCCAGCAGCCCAGACAGGGCCGTTAACTATGGCTACACCTTC
TRBD2	TRBJ2-1	NA	TRBV29-1	CSGSAGPPSYNEQFF	TGCAGCGGGTCAGCGGGGCCACCCTCCTACAATGAGCAGTTCTTC
NA	TRBJ1-2	NA	TRBV10-3	CAISESGRGTYGYTF	TGTGCCATCAGTGAGTCCGGAAGGGGTACCTATGGCTACACCTTC
TRBD2	TRBJ2-1	NA	TRBV15	CATSRGLAGGWGGEQFF	TGTGCCACCAGCAGAGGGCTAGCGGGAGGCTGGGGTGGAGAGCAGTTCTTC
TRBD2	TRBJ2-7	NA	TRBV6-1	CASSEGTSGSYEQYF	TGTGCCAGCAGTGAAGGGACTAGCGGGAGTTACGAGCAGTACTTC
TRBD2	TRBJ2-3	NA	TRBV30	CAWRRSGRKADTQYF	TGTGCCTGGCGAAGAAGCGGGAGGAAAGCAGATACGCAGTATTTT
NA	TRBJ2-1	NA	TRBV7-2	CASSLERINEQFF	TGTGCCAGCAGCTTAGAGCGGATCAATGAGCAGTTCTTC
TRBD2	TRBJ2-2	NA	TRBV7-2	CASSLAPSGSTGELFF	TGTGCCAGCAGCTTAGCCCCTAGCGGGAGCACCGGGGAGCTGTTTTTT
NA	TRBJ1-4	NA	TRBV5-6	CASSSEVWANEKLFF	TGTGCCAGCAGCTCGGAGGTCTGGGCTAATGAAAAACTGTTTTTT
TRBD2	TRBJ2-1	NA	TRBV27	CASSFIFSGSSYNEQFF	TGTGCCAGCAGTTTCATATTTAGCGGGAGCTCCTACAATGAGCAGTTCTTC
TRBD2	TRBJ2-7	NA	TRBV4-3	CASSQERGLAYEQYF	TGCGCCAGCAGCCAAGAAAGGGGACTAGCCTACGAGCAGTACTTC
NA	TRBJ2-5	few	TRBV6-1	CASNNLGGSQYF	TGTGCCAGCAATAACCTCGGCGGGTCCCAGTACTTC
TRBD1	TRBJ2-7	once	TRBV27	CASSLYAPWDRGRFELLGF	TGTGCCAGCAGTTTATATGCCCCCTGGGACAGGGGGCGGTTCGAACTGCTTGGCTTC
TRBD1	TRBJ2-4	NA	TRBV4-3	CASSQEGQLNIQYF	TGCGCCAGCAGCCAAGAGGGACAGCTAAACATTCAGTACTTC
TRBD1	TRBJ2-7	NA	TRBV7-2	CASEAGTGYYEQYF	TGTGCCTCGGAGGCCGGGACAGGGTACTACGAGCAGTACTTC
NA	TRBJ2-1	NA	TRBV2	CASFLGFRESSYNEQFF	TGTGCCAGCTTCCTGGGGTTTCGGGAGAGCTCCTACAATGAGCAGTTCTTC
NA	TRBJ2-7	NA	TRBV6-6	CASSYERYEQYF	TGTGCCAGCAGTTACGAGCGCTACGAGCAGTACTTC
TRBD1	TRBJ2-5	once	TRBV28	CASSPTNTGVLKETQYF	TGTGCCAGCAGTCCGACCAATACAGGGGTTCTGAAAGAGACCCAGTACTTC
NA	TRBJ2-2	NA	TRBV6-1	CASTPPELNTGELFF	TGTGCCAGCACCCCACCGGAGCTAAACACCGGGGAGCTGTTTTTT
NA	TRBJ2-5	NA	TRBV28	CASRSAGETQYF	TGTGCCAGCAGATCAGCCGGGGAGACCCAGTACTTC
NA	TRBJ1-4	NA	TRBV28	CASRASPPGWEKLFF	TGTGCCAGCAGAGCTTCCCCCCCAGGTTGGGAAAAACTGTTTTTT
TRBD2	TRBJ2-1	NA	TRBV7-8	CASSPRLAETYNEQFF	TGTGCCAGCAGCCCCCGACTAGCGGAGACTTACAATGAGCAGTTCTTC
NA	TRBJ2-5	NA	TRBV18	CASSPLGETQYF	TGTGCCAGCTCACCCCTCGGAGAGACCCAGTACTTC
NA	TRBJ2-6	NA	TRBV7-2	CASSPSSGANVLTF	TGTGCCAGCAGCCCCAGCTCTGGGGCCAACGTCCTGACTTTC
TRBD2	TRBJ2-2	NA	TRBV4-1	CASSERGLAGLTGELFF	TGCGCCAGCAGCGAAAGGGGACTAGCGGGACTCACCGGGGAGCTGTTTTTT
TRBD2	TRBJ2-7	NA	TRBV9	CASSVGAGTRAGGIYEQYF	TGTGCCAGCAGCGTAGGGGCTGGAACTAGAGCGGGAGGGATCTACGAGCAGTACTTC
NA	TRBJ2-2	NA	TRBV5-1	CASRTGRGKLFF	TGCGCCAGTCGGACAGGCCGGGGGAAGCTGTTTTTT
NA	TRBJ2-7	NA	TRBV6-5	CASSYAQGYEQYF	TGTGCCAGCAGTTACGCACAGGGCTACGAGCAGTACTTC
NA	TRBJ2-7	NA	TRBV4-2	CASSQDGASSYEQYF	TGTGCCAGCAGCCAAGATGGGGCCTCCTCCTACGAGCAGTACTTC
NA	TRBJ1-2	medium-sized	TRBV27	CASSLSRRDGYTF	TGTGCCAGCAGTTTATCCAGGAGGGATGGCTACACCTTC
NA	TRBJ1-1	NA	TRBV5-6	CASSLGGNTEAFF	TGTGCCAGCAGCTTGGGAGGGAACACTGAAGCTTTCTTT
NA	TRBJ2-1	NA	TRBV7-9	CASSFGGSSYNEQFF	TGTGCCAGCAGCTTCGGTGGGAGTTCCTACAATGAGCAGTTCTTC
TRBD2	TRBJ2-2	once	TRBV7-6	CASSGRTSGSVGGELFF	TGTGCCAGCAGCGGCCGGACTAGCGGGAGTGTAGGAGGGGAGCTGTTTTTT
NA	TRBJ2-7	NA	TRBV13	CASSVRGTFGHEQYF	TGTGCCAGCAGCGTTAGGGGAACTTTCGGCCACGAGCAGTACTTC
TRBD1	TRBJ1-2	NA	TRBV2	CASSEAGTGFYGYTF	TGTGCCAGCAGTGAAGCCGGGACAGGGTTTTATGGCTACACCTTC
NA	TRBJ2-7	few	TRBV2	CASSGGVNPTYEQYF	TGTGCCAGCAGTGGGGGGGTTAACCCTACGTACGAGCAGTACTTC
NA	TRBJ2-2	NA	TRBV28	CASSPAGVGPTGELFF	TGTGCCAGCAGCCCCGCAGGGGTCGGACCCACCGGGGAGCTGTTTTTT
TRBD2	TRBJ2-3	NA	TRBV14	CASSQEELAGGQYSDTQYF	TGTGCCAGCAGCCAAGAGGAACTAGCGGGAGGGCAGTACAGCGATACGCAGTATTTT
TRBD2	TRBJ2-5	NA	TRBV6-4	CASSRLAGGEETQYF	TGTGCCAGCAGCCGACTAGCGGGAGGGGAAGAGACCCAGTACTTC